The 16 T cell receptor beta chains in this list originate from one sample, sequenced in a study of cytomegalovirus exposure and HLA in healthy donors. The PCR ran on 60 Vbeta and 13 Jbeta primers. Here immunoSEQ multiplex PCR was the method, and the copy in TCRdb shows in-frame clones only, minus some. The table records approximately 70,000 clones, around three quarters of them present only once. Sample: PBMCs. These receptors came from a man aged 55-75 years in good health and CMV-seropositive.

Concerning this clone itself: Other nucleotide sequences in the sample specify the same CDR3. The gene calls are TRBV6-1 and TRBJ1-5; D is uncertain. Trimming removed 2 bases from V and 5 bases from J, with 7 bases in between. Germline CDR1 is MNHNS and CDR2 is SASEGT. This CDR3 is built from 13 residues. The CDR3 region has the DNA TGTGCCAGCAGTGAATATCGGGATCAGCCCCAGCATTTT. Translation: CASSEYRDQPQHF.

This clone was counted between two and nine times. The rearrangement joins TRBV6-5 to TRBJ2-7; D gene unclear. Per germline, CDR1 MNHEY and CDR2 SVGAGI. V lost 0 bases and J 7 bases, leaving 16 bases between the germline ends. This CDR3 is built from 15 residues. The CDR3 nucleotides are TGTGCCAGCAGTTACTCGATGACACCCCTTCGGGAGCAGTACTTC. It codes for CASSYSMTPLREQYF.

By share, this clone ranks as medium-sized. V and J are TRBV10-3 and TRBJ1-5, with D perhaps matching TRBD1 (5 bases). The CDR3 length is 13 residues. The germline V gene has CDR1 ENHRY and CDR2 SYGVKD. V was clipped by 5 bases and J by 8 bases, with 13 bases between them. This CDR3 is CAISRTSLEPQHF. The CDR3 DNA sequence: TGTGCCATCAGTCGGACAAGTTTAGAGCCCCAGCATTTT.

V and J are TRBV23-1 and TRBJ2-4; D not certain. TRBV23-1 is an open reading frame, and its role is uncertain. The CDR3 totals 15 residues. Deletions cut 9 bases from V and 0 bases from J, with 15 bases between. The CDR3 loop is CARERLTEAKNIQYF. In DNA, the CDR3 is TGCGCCAGGGAAAGACTGACGGAAGCCAAAAACATTCAGTACTTC.

The rearrangement uses TRBV7-2 and TRBJ2-2; the match to TRBD2 covers 10 bases. The germline CDR1 and CDR2 sequences are SGHTA and FQGNSA. The V segment lost 1 base and the J segment 1 base; nucleotides outside the gene matches: 6. This CDR3 is built from 18 residues. The CDR3 protein is CASSLVRSSGGNTGELFF. In DNA form, the CDR3 reads TGTGCCAGCAGCTTAGTACGGTCTAGCGGGGGGAACACCGGGGAGCTGTTTTTT.

In its sample, this clone was seen once. This rearrangement joins TRBV5-1 to TRBJ2-5; 9 nucleotides line up with TRBD2. The CDR3 spans 15 residues. V shed 0 bases and J 1 base; nucleotides not matched to a gene: 1. Germline V gene sequence: CDR1 SGHRS, CDR2 YFSETQ. CDR3 loop: CASSLVAGAQETQYF. DNA of the CDR3: TGCGCCAGCAGCTTGGTAGCGGGGGCCCAAGAGACCCAGTACTTC.

The chain has TRBV6-6 and TRBJ1-1; D might be TRBD1 (6 bases). V shed 6 bases and J shed 4 bases, with 21 bases lying between them. The germline CDR1 and CDR2 sequences are MNHNY and SVGAGI (reference sequence). The length of the CDR3 is 16 residues. The CDR3 here is CASRDGKQGSGTEAFF. The CDR3 DNA reads as TGTGCCAGCAGGGATGGGAAACAGGGTTCGGGCACTGAAGCTTTCTTT.

The count of this clone is one. The J gene is TRBJ1-2, the V gene TRBV27, with 8 bases lining up with TRBD1. V dropped 4 bases and J dropped 4; count of bases not matched to a gene: 5. The CDR3 totals 14 residues. The germline V gene has CDR1 MNHEY and CDR2 SMNVEV (reference sequence). CDR3 coding DNA: TGTGCCAGCAGTTCCCCGACAGGGGCCTATGGCTACACCTTC. This translates into CASSSPTGAYGYTF.

This sequence joins TRBV11-2 and TRBJ2-6; tentatively, D is TRBD1 (7 bases). Per the germline V gene, CDR1 is SGHAT and CDR2 is FQNNGV. The CDR3 sequence is 14 residues long. With 11 bases removed from V and 2 bases from J, the gap between germline ends came to 13 bases. CDR3 sequence (DNA): TGTGCCTTCCCAGGGGGGCCTGGGGCCAACGTCCTGACTTTC. Its translation is CAFPGGPGANVLTF.

The V and J genes are TRBV18 and TRBJ1-5; D unclear. V gave up 3 bases and J gave up 5 bases, with 8 bases separating them. Germline values: CDR1 KGHSH, CDR2 LQKENI. The CDR3 length is 13 residues. The CDR3 is CASSPWGDQPQHF. The CDR3 region has the DNA TGTGCCAGCTCACCCTGGGGAGATCAGCCCCAGCATTTT.

This clone was detected a few times. This chain joins TRBV19 and TRBJ1-2, with 7 positions matching TRBD1. V lost 6 bases, J lost 4 bases, and 11 bases stayed unmatched. This CDR3 is 15 amino acids long. Germline CDR1 and CDR2: LNHDA and SQIVND (reference sequence). The CDR3 DNA reads as TGTGCCAGTAGCACGGGACAGCACTCGGTCTATGGCTACACCTTC. This sequence encodes CASSTGQHSVYGYTF. Variable domain in full (rest from reference TRBV19 and TRBJ1-2): DGGITQSPKYLFRKEGQNVTLSCEQNLNHDAMYWYRQDPGQGLRLIYYSQIVNDFQKGDIAEGYSVSREKKESFPLTVTSAQKNPTAFYLCASSTGQHSVYGYTFGSGTRLTVV.

The chain carries TRBV2 and TRBJ1-4; a weak D match, TRBD1 (5 bases). The V end was cut by 5 bases, the J end by 8 bases, with 12 bases between. The CDR3 totals 13 residues. Germline CDR1 SNHLY, CDR2 FYNNEI. CDR3 sequence: CASSSGPGEKLFF. For the CDR3, the DNA is TGTGCCAGCAGTTCAGGGCCTGGGGAAAAACTGTTTTTT.

This chain links TRBV7-6 with TRBJ1-3; tentatively, D is TRBD1 (5 bases). Per the germline V gene, CDR1 is SGHVS and CDR2 is FNYEAQ. Between the trimmed V and J ends, which lost 2 bases and 2 bases, there was a span of 16 bases. The CDR3 runs 17 residues. For the CDR3, the DNA is TGTGCCAGCAGCTTACTAAGGGGTAATTTCCCTGGAAACACCATATATTTT. Its translation: CASSLLRGNFPGNTIYF.

This clone was recorded a few times. The chain is built from TRBV14 and TRBJ2-3, with D possibly TRBD1 on 5 matching bases. CDR1 is SGHDN, CDR2 FVKESK, per germline. Between the trimmed V and J ends, which lost 0 bases and 0 bases, there was a span of 16 bases. This CDR3 comprises 18 residues. DNA of the CDR3: TGTGCCAGCAGCCAAGATCCAGGGCCTTTCACTAGCACAGATACGCAGTATTTT. It codes for CASSQDPGPFTSTDTQYF. The variable domain in full, completed from reference TRBV14 and TRBJ2-3, reads EAGVTQFPSHSVIEKGQTVTLRCDPISGHDNLYWYRRVMGKEIKFLLHFVKESKQDESGMPNNRFLAERTGGTYSTLKVQPAELEDSGVYFCASSQDPGPFTSTDTQYFGPGTRLTVL.

This chain joins TRBV14 and TRBJ2-3; maybe TRBD2 (6 bases). Trimming shortened V by 3 bases and J by 8 bases, and 12 bases separated the two germline ends. Germline V gene data show CDR1 as SGHDN and CDR2 as FVKESK. The CDR3 contains 13 residues. CDR3 region: CASSQAGLGTQYF. Here the CDR3 DNA reads TGTGCCAGCAGCCAGGCGGGGTTGGGTACGCAGTATTTT.

The chain couples TRBV6-1 to TRBJ2-7; 7 nucleotides align to TRBD2. This CDR3 is built from 13 residues. V was clipped by 6 bases and J by 3 bases; unmatched bases: 5. Germline CDR1 and CDR2: MNHNS and SASEGT. This CDR3 is CASRGLTNYEQYF. In nucleotides, the CDR3 is TGTGCCAGCAGGGGACTAACAAACTACGAGCAGTACTTC.